One and the same sample provided the 3 T cell receptor beta chains below, sequenced in a study of T cell responses to AZD1222 COVID-19 vaccine. Clones were sequenced by immunoSEQ multiplex PCR, and TCRdb holds only the in-frame ones, with some missing. This sample has tens of thousands of clones; around 85% occur once, and the top ten carry over 9.5%. This material consisted of peripheral blood, taken 28 days after the second AZD1222 dose. The receptors originated from an adult who received the AZD1222 COVID-19 vaccine.

This chain links TRBV23-1 with TRBJ1-5; 9 positions agree with TRBD1. TRBV23-1 is an open reading frame whose function is uncertain. The trim removed 8 bases at V and 0 bases at J, leaving 17 bases unmatched. This CDR3 contains 19 residues. The CDR3 here is CASWPGQGRRHYSNQPQHF. The CDR3 DNA is TGCGCCAGCTGGCCGGGACAGGGAAGAAGACATTATAGCAATCAGCCCCAGCATTTT.

The chain carries TRBV29-1 and TRBJ2-7; 7 nucleotides match TRBD2. Germline values: CDR1 SQVTM, CDR2 ANQGSEA. The CDR3 is 12 amino acids. Losses at the gene ends were 7 bases for V and 5 bases for J; bases not matched to a gene: 8. CDR3: CSGGGGPNEQYF. The DNA of the CDR3 is TGCAGCGGTGGGGGGGGACCTAACGAGCAGTACTTC.

The rearrangement uses TRBV7-2 and TRBJ2-7; TRBD2 agrees at 10 bases. After removal of 3 bases from V and 3 bases from J, the junction contained 11 bases not matched to a gene. CDR1 is SGHTA and CDR2 is FQGNSA in the germline V gene. This CDR3 has 17 amino acids. CDR3 loop: CASSLRSGGVVIYEQYF. For the CDR3, the DNA is TGTGCCAGCAGCTTGAGAAGCGGGGGGGTCGTCATCTACGAGCAGTACTTC.